This T cell receptor beta chain was identified during a study of sequential checkpoint blockade in melanoma. V was clipped by 3 bases and J by 12 bases, with 14 bases between them. The CDR3 contains 12 residues. The germline V gene encodes CDR1 SNHLY and CDR2 FYNNEI. Clones were read by immunoSEQ multiplex PCR, and TCRdb kept only the in-frame ones, dropping some. Seen here are approximately 21,000 clones, about four fifths observed once, and the top ten hold around 10%. This sample's treatment: randomized to nivolumab then ipilimumab (arm A) or the reverse (arm B). The V gene is TRBV2, the J gene TRBJ1-1; D is unclear. The material was CD8+ T cells sorted from blood (inferred from file names), obtained from a patient given nivolumab and ipilimumab in sequence. This TCR was sampled from a human donor with melanoma. CDR3 sequence: CASSEGSIRSFF. CDR3 in DNA: TGTGCCAGCAGTGAGGGCAGCATCCGGTCTTTCTTT.